A single sample is the source of the 26 T cell receptor beta chains below, sequenced in a study of blood T cell repertoires in COVID-19. Produced via immunoSEQ multiplex PCR; TCRdb's table is partial and in-frame only. The table lists some 160,000 clones, roughly 80% of them singletons. The sequencing input was PBMCs or T cells enriched from blood (not recorded which). These receptors were taken from a woman between 55 and 75 years old who had recovered from COVID-19.

This clone has more than one count but fewer than ten. This sequence joins TRBV2 and TRBJ1-6; TRBD1 is a possible D gene (6 bases). CDR1 and CDR2 (germline): SNHLY, FYNNEI. V was clipped by 5 bases and J by 6 bases, with 14 bases between them. CDR3 length equals 15 residues. CDR3 loop: CASSPPQGGNSPLHF. CDR3 bases: TGTGCCAGCAGTCCACCACAGGGTGGTAATTCACCCCTCCACTTT.

The CDR3 bases are TGTGCCAGCTCACCGGAGGACAGGGCATGGGAGACCCAGTACTTC. Translated: CASSPEDRAWETQYF. The V call is TRBV18, the J call TRBJ2-5; 8 bases align to TRBD1. Looked up from germline, CDR1 is KGHSH and CDR2 is LQKENI. Losses at the gene ends were 3 bases for V and 5 bases for J; bases not matched to a gene: 8. The CDR3 spans 15 residues.

The chain has TRBV3-1 (or the pseudogene TRBV3-2) and TRBJ1-6, with 8 bases identical to TRBD1. CDR1 and CDR2 (germline): LGHDT, YNNKEL (reference sequence). V gave up 4 bases and J gave up 7 bases; unmatched junction bases: 3. CDR3 length: 14 residues. CDR3 region: CASSRQGLNSPLHF. In DNA, the CDR3 is TGTGCCAGCAGCCGACAGGGGCTGAATTCACCCCTCCACTTT.

The V call is TRBV20-1, the J call TRBJ1-1; no definite D call. The CDR3 runs to 12 residues. V was trimmed by 5 bases and J by 11 bases, leaving 18 bases between them. Germline CDR1 DFQATT, CDR2 SNEGSKA (reference sequence). The CDR3 DNA sequence: TGCAGTGCTCGTGTGTCCTCCCGTGCGGCTTTCTTT. Translation gives CSARVSSRAAFF.

This chain joins TRBV12-2 and TRBJ1-2; TRBD1 is taken as the D call from the table, unchecked against the DNA. TRBV12-2 represents a pseudogene. The CDR3 covers 15 residues. CDR3 in amino acids: CASRLVPQGFYGYTF. The CDR3, as DNA: TGTGCAAGTCGCTTAGTGCCCCAGGGATTCTATGGCTACACCTTC.

The table lists this clone with a few counts. The chain links TRBV14 to TRBJ1-4; D possibly corresponds to TRBD1 (5 bases). V gave up 1 base and J gave up 0 bases, with 9 bases separating them. The germline gives CDR1 SGHDN, CDR2 FVKESK. CDR3 length: 16 amino acids. The CDR3 DNA reads TGTGCCAGCAGCCAAGGACAGCAAACAACTAATGAAAAACTGTTTTTT. As protein: CASSQGQQTTNEKLFF.

In this sample, this clone turned up once. The chain carries TRBV5-1 and TRBJ1-2, with 7 bases fitting TRBD1. In germline, CDR1 is SGHRS, CDR2 YFSETQ. The CDR3 covers 13 residues. The V and J ends lost 4 bases and 2 bases, in that order; junction bases with no gene match: 2. CDR3 bases: TGCGCCAGCAGCCTAGGGGGCAACTATGGCTACACCTTC. It translates to CASSLGGNYGYTF.

The chain's CDR3 is CASSTQEKLFF. The CDR3 DNA follows: TGTGCCAGCAGCACACAAGAAAAACTGTTTTTT. The gene calls are TRBV3-1 (or the pseudogene TRBV3-2) and TRBJ1-4; D is undetermined. CDR3 length: 11 amino acids. Germline CDR1 is LGHDT and CDR2 is YNNKEL (reference sequence). V lost 5 bases and J 8 bases, leaving 6 bases between the germline ends.

The chain has TRBV7-9 and TRBJ2-1, with TRBD2 matching 7 bases. Germline CDR1 reads SEHNR; CDR2 reads FQNEAQ (reference sequence). CDR3 size: 16 residues. V was clipped by 1 base and J by 8 bases; unmatched bases: 11. This CDR3 is CASSLVGGDYYHEQFF. The CDR3 nucleotides read TGTGCCAGCAGCTTAGTTGGTGGGGACTATTACCATGAGCAGTTCTTC. The full variable domain, its missing parts supplied by reference TRBV7-9 and TRBJ2-1, is DTGVSQNPRHKITKRGQNVTFRCDPISEHNRLYWYRQTLGQGPEFLTYFQNEAQLEKSRLLSDRFSAERPKGSFSTLEIQRTEQGDSAMYLCASSLVGGDYYHEQFFGPGTRLTVL.

This clone has just one count. Other DNA sequences in the sample encode the same CDR3. The rearrangement joins TRBV9 to TRBJ1-2; 7 positions agree with TRBD1. Germline values: CDR1 SGDLS, CDR2 YYNGEE. The CDR3 totals 15 residues. V dropped 0 bases and J dropped 1; count of bases not matched to a gene: 3. As DNA, the CDR3 is TGTGCCAGCAGCGTAGGGTCAGGGGGTAACTATGGCTACACCTTC. This sequence encodes CASSVGSGGNYGYTF.

This clone showed up many times. This chain joins TRBV7-2 and TRBJ2-7; D is possibly TRBD2 (5 bases). In germline, CDR1 is SGHTA, CDR2 FQGNSA. The V end lost 1 base, the J end lost 0 bases, and 7 bases lay between the germline ends. The CDR3 is 14 amino acids. The CDR3 is CASSLGSASYEQYF. The DNA of the CDR3 is TGTGCCAGCAGCTTAGGTAGCGCCTCCTACGAGCAGTACTTC.

The rearrangement joins TRBV19 to TRBJ1-6; D might be TRBD1 (5 bases). Per the germline V gene, CDR1 is LNHDA and CDR2 is SQIVND (reference sequence). The CDR3 is made up of 14 amino acids. Trimming left V 5 bases short and J 8 bases short, with 13 bases between. CDR3 protein: CASSPGLPHSPLHF. Here the CDR3 DNA reads TGTGCCAGTAGTCCGGGACTTCCCCATTCACCCCTCCACTTT.

The V call is TRBV4-1, the J call TRBJ1-3; D possibly corresponds to TRBD1 (6 bases). Looked up from germline, CDR1 is MGHRA and CDR2 is YSYEKL. V lost 0 bases and J lost 4, with 13 bases in between. CDR3 length: 16 amino acids. Here the CDR3 DNA reads TGCGCCAGCAGCCAAGATCCCCAGGGGAACGGAAACACCATATATTTT. It translates to CASSQDPQGNGNTIYF.

The table lists this clone with a few counts. This chain joins TRBV6-5 and TRBJ1-3; D possibly corresponds to TRBD1 (5 bases). Trimming removed 4 bases from V and 2 bases from J, with 15 bases in between. Germline lookup yields CDR1 MNHEY and CDR2 SVGAGI. The CDR3 contains 16 residues. The DNA for the CDR3 is TGTGCCAGCAGTTTATCCAGGGCTGCTACTGGAAACACCATATATTTT. Amino acid sequence: CASSLSRAATGNTIYF.

V is TRBV10-3 and J is TRBJ2-4, with D possibly being TRBD1 (6 bases). CDR1 is ENHRY and CDR2 is SYGVKD in the germline V gene. The CDR3 is made up of 18 amino acids. Trimming took off 0 bases at V and 3 bases at J, with 18 bases between the two ends. The CDR3 region has the DNA TGTGCCATCAGTGAGTCCCGGGACGGACAGTCGGACAAAAACATTCAGTACTTC. Its protein is CAISESRDGQSDKNIQYF.

The V call is TRBV15, the J call TRBJ2-5, with D possibly being TRBD1 (5 bases). Trimming shortened V by 5 bases and J by 4 bases, and 20 bases separated the two germline ends. CDR1 is LNHNV and CDR2 is YYDKDF in the germline V gene (reference sequence). The CDR3 sequence is 16 residues long. The CDR3, as DNA: TGTGCCACCAGCTCGCAGACAGTAGGCCCGGCAGAGACCCAGTACTTC. This encodes CATSSQTVGPAETQYF.

The chain uses TRBV2 and TRBJ2-5, with TRBD2 identical over 10 bases. Germline trimming cut 7 bases from V and 1 base from J; bases unmatched to any gene: 6. Germline-derived CDR1 and CDR2 are SNHLY and FYNNEI. CDR3 length: 15 residues. The CDR3 region is CASNDLAGAQETQYF. CDR3 sequence (DNA): TGTGCCAGCAATGACCTAGCGGGGGCCCAAGAGACCCAGTACTTC.

CDR3 nucleotide sequence: TGTGCCAGCAGCCCAGGACTAGCGGGGGTACCTAGCACAGATACGCAGTATTTT. This translates into CASSPGLAGVPSTDTQYF. This chain joins TRBV7-8 and TRBJ2-3; 13 nucleotides line up with TRBD2. Losses at the gene ends were 5 bases for V and 0 bases for J; bases not matched to a gene: 8. CDR1 is SGHVS, CDR2 FQNEAQ, per germline. CDR3 size: 18 residues. Using reference TRBV7-8 and TRBJ2-3 for the parts outside the CDR3, the full variable domain is GAGVSQSPRYKVAKRGQDVALRCDPISGHVSLFWYQQALGQGPEFLTYFQNEAQLDKSGLPSDRFFAERPEGSVSTLKIQRTQQEDSAVYLCASSPGLAGVPSTDTQYFGPGTRLTVL.

This chain connects TRBV25-1 to TRBJ2-2, with a weak D call TRBD2 (6 bases). Trimming stripped 0 bases from V and 7 bases from J, with 15 bases between. There are 16 residues in the CDR3. The germline CDR1 and CDR2 sequences are MGHDK and SYGVNS. CDR3 region: CASSEYPGEFIGELFF. The CDR3 coding sequence is TGTGCCAGCAGTGAATATCCGGGGGAATTCATCGGGGAGCTGTTTTTT. The variable domain in full, with the rest retrieved from reference TRBV25-1 and TRBJ2-2, is EADIYQTPRYLVIGTGKKITLECSQTMGHDKMYWYQQDPGMELHLIHYSYGVNSTEKGDLSSESTVSRIRTEHFPLTLESARPSHTSQYLCASSEYPGEFIGELFFGEGSRLTVL.

The chain joins TRBV5-4 to TRBJ1-3; the D gene is possibly TRBD1 (5 bases). The CDR3 spans 16 residues. CDR1 and CDR2 (germline): SGHNT, YYREEE (reference sequence). The germline V and J ends were trimmed by 1 base and 0 bases, with 11 bases remaining between them. CDR3 loop: CASSLNGHSSGNTIYF. In nucleotides, the CDR3 is TGTGCCAGCAGCTTGAACGGACACAGCTCTGGAAACACCATATATTTT.

The gene calls are TRBV11-2 and TRBJ2-7; 7 bases align to TRBD2. The CDR3 runs to 14 residues. The V gene's germline CDR1 is SGHAT and CDR2 FQNNGV. V lost 0 bases, J lost 6 bases, and 5 bases stayed unmatched. The CDR3: CASSLDWTSSEQYF. CDR3 coding DNA: TGTGCCAGCAGCTTAGATTGGACTAGTAGCGAGCAGTACTTC.

V and J are TRBV12-3 or TRBV12-4 and TRBJ1-2; D uncertain. The CDR3 spans 11 residues. Between the trimmed V and J ends, which lost 3 bases and 7 bases, there was a span of 6 bases. Here the CDR3 DNA reads TGTGCCAGCAGTTTTTACGGTGGCTACACCTTC. This codes for CASSFYGGYTF.

This clone showed up just once. V gene TRBV5-1 combines with J gene TRBJ1-1; a weak D match, TRBD1 (6 bases). This CDR3 region has 12 residues. Germline CDR1 reads SGHRS; CDR2 reads YFSETQ. V shed 5 bases and J shed 7 bases, with 12 bases lying between them. Here the CDR3 DNA reads TGCGCCAGCAGTTCAGGGGCGGGTGAAGCTTTCTTT. The encoded protein is CASSSGAGEAFF. The whole variable domain, filled in from reference TRBV5-1 and TRBJ1-1, reads KAGVTQTPRYLIKTRGQQVTLSCSPISGHRSVSWYQQTPGQGLQFLFEYFSETQRNKGNFPGRFSGRQFSNSRSEMNVSTLELGDSALYLCASSSGAGEAFFGQGTRLTVV.

V gene TRBV18 combines with J gene TRBJ2-3, with 7 bases that match TRBD2. V was pared by 3 bases and J by 2 bases, with 8 bases of the junction left unmatched. Germline V gives CDR1 KGHSH, CDR2 LQKENI. CDR3 length equals 16 residues. DNA of the CDR3: TGTGCCAGCTCACCCTGGACGGGGAGGGCCACAGATACGCAGTATTTT. Translating it yields CASSPWTGRATDTQYF.

The gene calls are TRBV24-1 and TRBJ2-2; perhaps TRBD1 as D (5 bases). Trimming took off 4 bases at V and 6 bases at J, with 8 bases between the two ends. Germline CDR1 and CDR2: KGHDR and SFDVKD. The CDR3 is 13 amino acids. CDR3 loop: CATSDQGSGELFF. The DNA for the CDR3 is TGTGCCACCAGTGACCAGGGTTCCGGGGAGCTGTTTTTT.

Written as DNA, the CDR3 is TGTGCCAGCTCTTCCGGACAGGGACAAAACATTCAGTACTTC. The encoded protein is CASSSGQGQNIQYF. The rearrangement links TRBV18 to TRBJ2-4; 8 bases map to TRBD1. The germline CDR1 and CDR2 sequences are KGHSH and LQKENI. Trimming removed 6 bases from V and 5 bases from J; junction bases left unmatched: 6. The CDR3 has 14 residues. The full variable domain, with the rest looked up from reference TRBV18 and TRBJ2-4, is NAGVMQNPRHLVRRRGQEARLRCSPMKGHSHVYWYRQLPEEGLKFMVYLQKENIIDESGMPKERFSAEFPKEGPSILRIQQVVRGDSAAYFCASSSGQGQNIQYFGAGTRLSVL.